The source of this TCR beta chain is a study of blood T cell repertoires in COVID-19. Study-wide context: COVID-19 samples collected from the United States, Italy and Spain covered acute and convalescent phases. PBMCs, B-cell-depleted T cells, or T cells were the source of the cDNA or gDNA that made up the material.

The count of this clone is one. In the source study's methods: Amplification of reference gene primers was used by the study to estimate nucleated cell counts. The table came from immunoSEQ multiplex PCR; TCRdb's copy has only in-frame clones and leaves some out. D and trimming come from the DNA, and the V and J calls and clone size come from that table. The sample shows 160,000 or so clones, less than 90% of them seen only once. The CDR3 runs 14 residues. V lost 8 bases, J lost 3 bases, and 10 bases stayed unmatched. Germline V gene data show CDR1 as SNHLY and CDR2 as FYNNEI. Specimen: peripheral blood. This sequence joins TRBV2 and TRBJ2-7, with 7 bases identical to TRBD1. This TCR came from a woman in her 70s with acute or convalescent COVID-19. CDR3 in DNA: TGTGCCAGCGGATATAGAGGACAGGTCTACGAGCAGTACTTC. It specifies CASGYRGQVYEQYF.